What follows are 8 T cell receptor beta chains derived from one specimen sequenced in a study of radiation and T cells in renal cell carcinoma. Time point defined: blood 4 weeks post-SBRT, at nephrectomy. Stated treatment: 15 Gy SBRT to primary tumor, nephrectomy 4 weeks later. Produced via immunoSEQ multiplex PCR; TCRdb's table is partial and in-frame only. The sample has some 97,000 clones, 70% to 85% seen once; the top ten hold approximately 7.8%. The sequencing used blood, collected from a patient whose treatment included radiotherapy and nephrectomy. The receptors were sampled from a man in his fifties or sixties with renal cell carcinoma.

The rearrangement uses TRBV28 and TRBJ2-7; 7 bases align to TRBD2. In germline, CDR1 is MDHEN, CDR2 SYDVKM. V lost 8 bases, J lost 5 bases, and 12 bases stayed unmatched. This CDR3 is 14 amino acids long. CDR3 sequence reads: CASAESGNLNEQYF. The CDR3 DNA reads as TGTGCCAGCGCGGAGAGCGGGAATCTAAACGAGCAGTACTTC.

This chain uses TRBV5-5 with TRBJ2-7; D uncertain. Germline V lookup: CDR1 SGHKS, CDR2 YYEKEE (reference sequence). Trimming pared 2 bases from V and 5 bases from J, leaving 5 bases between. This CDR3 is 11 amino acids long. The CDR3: CASSFIDEQYF. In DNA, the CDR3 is TGTGCCAGCAGCTTTATCGACGAGCAGTACTTC.

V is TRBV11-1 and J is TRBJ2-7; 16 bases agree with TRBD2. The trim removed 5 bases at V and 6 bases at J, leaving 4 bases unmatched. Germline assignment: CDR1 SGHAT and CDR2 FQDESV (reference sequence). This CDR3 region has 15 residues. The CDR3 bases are TGTGCCAGCAGCCCGGGACTAGCGGGAGGGCGCGAGCAGTACTTC. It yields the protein CASSPGLAGGREQYF.

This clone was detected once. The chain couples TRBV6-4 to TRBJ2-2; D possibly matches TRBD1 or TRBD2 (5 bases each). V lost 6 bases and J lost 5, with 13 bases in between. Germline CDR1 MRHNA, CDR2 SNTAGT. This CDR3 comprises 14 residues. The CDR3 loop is CASRTGPDTGELFF. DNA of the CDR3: TGTGCCAGCAGAACGGGGCCGGATACCGGGGAGCTGTTTTTT.

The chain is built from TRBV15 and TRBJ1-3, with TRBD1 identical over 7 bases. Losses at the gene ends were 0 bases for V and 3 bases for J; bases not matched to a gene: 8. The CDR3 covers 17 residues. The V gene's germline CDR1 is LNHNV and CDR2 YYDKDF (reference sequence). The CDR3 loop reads CATSRDLPTGSGNTIYF. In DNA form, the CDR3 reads TGTGCCACCAGCAGAGATCTCCCGACAGGGAGTGGAAACACCATATATTTT.

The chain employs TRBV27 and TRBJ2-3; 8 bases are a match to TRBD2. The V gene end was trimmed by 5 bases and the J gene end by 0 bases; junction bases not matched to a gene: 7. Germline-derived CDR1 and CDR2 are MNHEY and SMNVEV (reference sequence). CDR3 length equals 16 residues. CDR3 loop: CASSLTSASSTDTQYF. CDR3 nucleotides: TGTGCCAGCAGTCTGACTAGCGCGTCTAGCACAGATACGCAGTATTTT.

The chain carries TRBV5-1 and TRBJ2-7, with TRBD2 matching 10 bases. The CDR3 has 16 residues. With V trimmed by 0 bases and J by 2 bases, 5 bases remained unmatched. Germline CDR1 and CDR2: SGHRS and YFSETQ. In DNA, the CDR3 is TGCGCCAGCAGCTTGGGGGCTAGCGGGAGTCCCTACGAGCAGTACTTC. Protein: CASSLGASGSPYEQYF.

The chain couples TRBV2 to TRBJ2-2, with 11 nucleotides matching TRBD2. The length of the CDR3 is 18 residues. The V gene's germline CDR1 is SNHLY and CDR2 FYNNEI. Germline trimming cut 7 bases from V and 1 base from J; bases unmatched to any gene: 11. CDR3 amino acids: CASIETSGIFGNTGELFF. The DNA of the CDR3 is TGTGCCAGCATTGAGACTAGCGGGATATTTGGGAACACCGGGGAGCTGTTTTTT.